These 16 T cell receptor beta chains originate from one sample sequenced in a study of CD8 T cells in ankylosing spondylitis. Study outcomes and limitations: A motif in TCR beta, a set of roughly 8 highly homologous variants, appeared characteristic of ankylosing spondylitis blood.

TCRdb used MiXCR to reprocess the 5' RACE reads, holding one entry per CDR3 protein. The table has 200,000 to 250,000 distinct CDR3 sequences, around 16% seen once. Their antigens remain unidentified. Material: blood, either unsorted or a sorted T cell fraction (not recorded which). The source is a male donor with ankylosing spondylitis.

The chain has TRBV7-9 and TRBJ1-5, with D unclear. CDR1 and CDR2 from the germline V gene are SEHNR and FQNEAQ (reference sequence). This CDR3 is 15 amino acids long. The V end lost 1 base, the J end lost 2 bases, and 9 bases lay between the germline ends. For the CDR3, the DNA is TGTGCCAGCAGCTTAGACGGGCTTGGCAATCAGCCCCAGCATTTT. Its protein product is CASSLDGLGNQPQHF.

The DNA of the CDR3 is TGTGCCAGCATGGGGACACCCTATGGCTACACCTTC. The encoded protein is CASMGTPYGYTF. V usage is TRBV4-2 and J usage is TRBJ1-2; tentatively, D is TRBD1 (6 bases). Looked up from germline, CDR1 is LGHNA and CDR2 is YNFKEQ. CDR3 length equals 12 residues. Trimming removed 7 bases from V and 4 bases from J, with 10 bases in between.

The chain employs TRBV5-6 and TRBJ2-7; 8 positions match TRBD2. The J segment lost 3 bases and the V segment lost 4 bases, leaving 9 bases of the junction unmatched. In germline, CDR1 is SGHDT, CDR2 YYEEEE. The CDR3 sequence is 15 residues long. CDR3: CASSQLAAYYYEQYF. The DNA of the CDR3 is TGTGCCAGCAGCCAACTAGCGGCCTATTACTACGAGCAGTACTTC.

This clonotype was counted a few times. The chain uses TRBV11-2 and TRBJ2-3; D gene ambiguous. Trimming took off 4 bases at V and 3 bases at J, with 14 bases between the two ends. This CDR3 spans 15 amino acids. Germline V gene data show CDR1 as SGHAT and CDR2 as FQNNGV. The CDR3 protein is CASSSRAYPTDTQYF. In DNA, the CDR3 is TGTGCCAGCAGCTCCCGGGCCTACCCAACAGATACGCAGTATTTT.

This clonotype turned up a few times. This chain uses TRBV11-2 with TRBJ2-7, with D hard to call. The germline V and J ends were trimmed by 3 bases and 4 bases, with 10 bases remaining between them. The length of the CDR3 is 13 residues. Per germline, CDR1 SGHAT and CDR2 FQNNGV. The CDR3, as DNA: TGTGCCAGCAGCTTTGAGGAACGTTACGAGCAGTACTTC. Its translation is CASSFEERYEQYF.

The rearrangement uses TRBV6-1 and TRBJ2-7; 7 nucleotides align to TRBD1. V lost 2 bases, J lost 3 bases, and 13 bases stayed unmatched. The V gene's germline CDR1 is MNHNS and CDR2 SASEGT. The length of the CDR3 is 17 residues. The CDR3 protein is CASSEPRTGRLVYEQYF. The CDR3 region has the DNA TGTGCCAGCAGTGAACCACGGACAGGTCGGTTGGTCTACGAGCAGTACTTC.

This CDR3 is CASSLGGASNEKLFF. CDR3 bases: TGCGCCAGCAGCTTGGGAGGGGCCTCAAATGAAAAACTGTTTTTT. This sequence joins TRBV5-1 and TRBJ1-4, with D possibly being TRBD1 (5 bases). The V end lost 0 bases, the J end lost 5 bases, and 11 bases lay between the germline ends. Germline CDR1 SGHRS, CDR2 YFSETQ. This CDR3 contains 15 residues.

The chain combines TRBV6-1 with TRBJ2-7; no firm D call. The V end lost 10 bases, the J end lost 2 bases, and 24 bases lay between the germline ends. Germline CDR1 and CDR2: MNHNS and SASEGT. This CDR3 is 16 amino acids long. Here the CDR3 DNA reads TGTGCCATCTATAACACCCTTGACCGAATTCCCTACGAGCAGTACTTC. Translating it yields CAIYNTLDRIPYEQYF.

This clonotype was detected a few times. The chain recombines TRBV24-1 with TRBJ2-5; 9 positions agree with TRBD2. The trim removed 4 bases at V and 0 bases at J, leaving 8 bases unmatched. This CDR3 comprises 17 residues. Germline V gene data show CDR1 as KGHDR and CDR2 as SFDVKD. The CDR3 sequence is CATSDPAGGPNQETQYF. The CDR3 DNA reads as TGTGCCACCAGTGACCCAGCGGGAGGACCAAACCAAGAGACCCAGTACTTC.

The gene calls are TRBV29-1 and TRBJ2-7; 8 nucleotides line up with TRBD1. This CDR3 region has 12 residues. Trimming cost V 7 bases and J 1 base; bases outside gene matches: 3. CDR1 is SQVTM, CDR2 ANQGSEA, per germline. In nucleotides, the CDR3 is TGCAGCGCATGGGACAGGTCCTACGAGCAGTACTTC. Its translation is CSAWDRSYEQYF.

This clonotype came up a few times. V and J are TRBV29-1 and TRBJ1-1; no clear D. V lost 2 bases, J lost 4 bases, and 11 bases lay in between. Per the germline V gene, CDR1 is SQVTM and CDR2 is ANQGSEA. This CDR3 region has 13 residues. The chain's CDR3 is CSVELAARTEAFF. CDR3 DNA: TGCAGCGTTGAATTGGCAGCGCGCACTGAAGCTTTCTTT.

The chain recombines TRBV10-3 with TRBJ2-7; D gene uncertain. The V end was cut by 3 bases, the J end by 3 bases, with 6 bases between. CDR3 length equals 12 residues. Germline V gene sequence: CDR1 ENHRY, CDR2 SYGVKD. CDR3 loop: CAISDPGYEQYF. The CDR3, as DNA: TGTGCCATCAGTGACCCGGGCTACGAGCAGTACTTC.

This clonotype has a handful of counts. The genes are TRBV12-3 or TRBV12-4 and TRBJ2-7; D not certain. This CDR3 has 14 residues. Trimming took off 0 bases at V and 3 bases at J, with 9 bases between the two ends. The CDR3 region is CASSLADGLYEQYF. CDR3 DNA: TGTGCCAGCAGTTTAGCGGACGGTCTCTACGAGCAGTACTTC.

This clonotype has only one observation. The J gene is TRBJ1-2, the V gene TRBV3-1, with a possible D match to TRBD1 (5 bases). CDR3 size: 14 residues. Germline V lookup: CDR1 LGHDT, CDR2 YNNKEL (reference sequence). Trimming pared 6 bases from V and 5 bases from J, leaving 16 bases between. This CDR3 reads CASSPADEGYGYTF. CDR3 in DNA: TGTGCCAGCAGTCCGGCAGACGAGGGGTATGGCTACACCTTC.

This chain joins TRBV4-2 and TRBJ2-3; TRBD2 matches 7 bases. Germline loops: CDR1 LGHNA, CDR2 YNFKEQ. This CDR3 has 16 residues. V shed 0 bases, J shed 2 bases, and the junction held 5 bases outside the gene matches. The CDR3 sequence is CASSQELLATTDTQYF. DNA of the CDR3: TGTGCCAGCAGCCAAGAATTACTAGCGACCACAGATACGCAGTATTTT.

There are a few counts of this clonotype. V usage is TRBV7-9 and J usage is TRBJ2-3, with 7 bases identical to TRBD2. Germline CDR1 reads SEHNR; CDR2 reads FQNEAQ (reference sequence). V dropped 6 bases and J dropped 0; count of bases not matched to a gene: 9. The CDR3 has 16 residues. CDR3: CASRPREGSSTDTQYF. For the CDR3, the DNA is TGTGCCAGCAGACCTAGGGAGGGGTCGAGCACAGATACGCAGTATTTT.